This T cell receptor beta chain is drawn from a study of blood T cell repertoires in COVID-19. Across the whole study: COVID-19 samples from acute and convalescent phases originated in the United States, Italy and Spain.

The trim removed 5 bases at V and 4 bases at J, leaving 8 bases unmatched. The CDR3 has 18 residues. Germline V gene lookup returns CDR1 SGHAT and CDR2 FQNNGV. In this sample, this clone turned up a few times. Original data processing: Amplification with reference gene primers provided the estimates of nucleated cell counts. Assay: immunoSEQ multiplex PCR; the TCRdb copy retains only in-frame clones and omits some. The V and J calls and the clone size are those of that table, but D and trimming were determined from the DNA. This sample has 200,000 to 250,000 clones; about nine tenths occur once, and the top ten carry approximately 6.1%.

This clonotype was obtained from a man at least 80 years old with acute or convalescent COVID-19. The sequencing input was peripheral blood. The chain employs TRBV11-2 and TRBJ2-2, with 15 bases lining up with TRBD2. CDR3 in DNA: TGTGCCAGCAGCAGCCCGGGACTAGCGGGAGGCGCCACCGGGGAGCTGTTTTTT. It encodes CASSSPGLAGGATGELFF. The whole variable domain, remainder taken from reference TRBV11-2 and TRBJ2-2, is EAGVAQSPRYKIIEKRQSVAFWCNPISGHATLYWYQQILGQGPKLLIQFQNNGVVDDSQLPKDRFSAERLKGVDSTLKIQPAKLEDSAVYLCASSSPGLAGGATGELFFGEGSRLTVL.